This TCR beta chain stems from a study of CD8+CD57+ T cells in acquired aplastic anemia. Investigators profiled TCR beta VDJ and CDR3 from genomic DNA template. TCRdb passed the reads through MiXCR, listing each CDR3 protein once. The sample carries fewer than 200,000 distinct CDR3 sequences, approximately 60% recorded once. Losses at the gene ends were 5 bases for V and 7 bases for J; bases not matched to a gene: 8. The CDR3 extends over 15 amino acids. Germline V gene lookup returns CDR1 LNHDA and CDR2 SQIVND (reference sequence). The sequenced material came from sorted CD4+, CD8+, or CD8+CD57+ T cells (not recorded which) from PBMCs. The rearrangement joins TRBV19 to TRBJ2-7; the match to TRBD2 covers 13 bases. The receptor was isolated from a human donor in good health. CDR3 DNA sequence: TGTGCCAGTAGTCGTACGGGACTAGCGGGGCTGGAGCAGTACTTC. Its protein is CASSRTGLAGLEQYF.